The source of this T cell receptor beta chain is a study of control samples from healthy donors and cancer patients. The CDR3 has 16 residues. Germline-derived CDR1 and CDR2 are MGHRA and YSYEKL. Trimming stripped 0 bases from V and 0 bases from J, with 11 bases between. The repertoire was sequenced with immunoSEQ multiplex PCR; TCRdb's copy has only in-frame clones and lacks some. The sample shows 95,000 to 100,000 clones, 82% of them seen only once. This chain connects TRBV4-1 to TRBJ1-1; D gene ambiguous. Sequenced material: blood. This TCR was recovered from a man in his sixties in good health. The CDR3: CASSQDERAMNTEAFF. CDR3 nucleotides: TGCGCCAGCAGCCAAGATGAACGGGCTATGAACACTGAAGCTTTCTTT.